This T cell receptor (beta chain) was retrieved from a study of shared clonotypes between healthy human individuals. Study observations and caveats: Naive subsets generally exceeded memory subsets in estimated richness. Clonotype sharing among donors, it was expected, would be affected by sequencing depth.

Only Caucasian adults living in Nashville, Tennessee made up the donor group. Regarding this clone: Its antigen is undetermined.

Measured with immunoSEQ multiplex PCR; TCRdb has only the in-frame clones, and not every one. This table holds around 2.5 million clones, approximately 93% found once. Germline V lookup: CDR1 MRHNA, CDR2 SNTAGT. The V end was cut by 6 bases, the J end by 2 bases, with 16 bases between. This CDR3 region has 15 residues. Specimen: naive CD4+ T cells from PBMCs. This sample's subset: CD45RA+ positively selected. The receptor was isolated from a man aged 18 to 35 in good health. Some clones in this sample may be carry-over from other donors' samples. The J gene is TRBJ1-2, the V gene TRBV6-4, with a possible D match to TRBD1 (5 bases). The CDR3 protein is CASRPAGEGNYGYTF. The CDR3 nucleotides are TGTGCCAGCAGACCGGCGGGGGAGGGGAACTATGGCTACACCTTC.